Listed here is a single T cell receptor beta chain. These data are taken from a study of radiotherapy plus CTLA-4 blockade in lung cancer. TCRdb's table, derived via immunoSEQ multiplex PCR, lists solely in-frame clones and lacks some. The sample records more than 75,000 clones, about 87% being singletons. CDR1 is LNHDA, CDR2 SQIVND, per germline (reference sequence). The CDR3 is 15 amino acids. The TCR originated in a human donor with non-small cell lung cancer who had stable disease on radiotherapy plus ipilimumab. Here the sequenced sample was peripheral blood, taken from a patient treated with radiotherapy plus ipilimumab. V and J are TRBV19 and TRBJ2-5, with 7 bases that match TRBD2. The J call may be in error: the DNA end matches TRBJ2-7 better. The CDR3 protein is CASSMDSGYSYEQYF. Written as DNA, the CDR3 is TGTGCCAGTAGTATGGATAGCGGGTACTCCTACGAGCAGTACTTC.